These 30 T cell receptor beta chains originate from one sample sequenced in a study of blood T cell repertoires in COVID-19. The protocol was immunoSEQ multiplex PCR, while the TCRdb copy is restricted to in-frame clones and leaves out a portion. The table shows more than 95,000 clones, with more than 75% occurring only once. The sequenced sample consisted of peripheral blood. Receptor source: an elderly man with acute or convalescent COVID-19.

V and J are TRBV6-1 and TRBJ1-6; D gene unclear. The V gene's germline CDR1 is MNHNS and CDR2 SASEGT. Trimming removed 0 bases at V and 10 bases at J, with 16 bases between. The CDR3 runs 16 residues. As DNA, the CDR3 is TGTGCCAGCAGTGAAGCTCGGTCTCAGTCTAGGTCACCCCTCCACTTT. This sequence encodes CASSEARSQSRSPLHF.

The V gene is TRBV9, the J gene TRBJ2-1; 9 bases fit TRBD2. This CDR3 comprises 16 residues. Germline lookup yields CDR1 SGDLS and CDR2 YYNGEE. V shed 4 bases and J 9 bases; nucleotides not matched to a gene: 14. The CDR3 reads CASSSVGTSSSGEQFF. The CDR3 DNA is TGTGCCAGCAGCTCAGTCGGGACTAGCAGTAGTGGTGAGCAGTTCTTC.

As DNA, the CDR3 is TGTGCTAGTGGTTTGGGCCAGGGTACCGAGCAGTACTTC. This encodes CASGLGQGTEQYF. The chain combines TRBV12-5 with TRBJ2-7; possible D gene TRBD1, 5 bases. The CDR3 length is 13 residues. V dropped 1 base and J dropped 6 bases, with 10 bases sitting between them. Germline assignment: CDR1 LGHNT and CDR2 FRNRAP.

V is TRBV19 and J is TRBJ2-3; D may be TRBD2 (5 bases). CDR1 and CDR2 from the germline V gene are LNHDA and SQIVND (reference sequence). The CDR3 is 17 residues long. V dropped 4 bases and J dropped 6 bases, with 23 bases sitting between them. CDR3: CASSKPYGREGDDTQYF. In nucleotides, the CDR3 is TGTGCCAGTAGTAAGCCTTATGGTCGGGAAGGCGACGATACGCAGTATTTT.

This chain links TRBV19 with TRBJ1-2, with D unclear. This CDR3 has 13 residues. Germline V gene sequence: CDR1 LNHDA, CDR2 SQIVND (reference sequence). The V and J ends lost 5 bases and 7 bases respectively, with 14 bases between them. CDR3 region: CASSPLFEGGYTF. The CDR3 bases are TGTGCCAGTAGTCCCTTGTTTGAGGGTGGCTACACCTTC.

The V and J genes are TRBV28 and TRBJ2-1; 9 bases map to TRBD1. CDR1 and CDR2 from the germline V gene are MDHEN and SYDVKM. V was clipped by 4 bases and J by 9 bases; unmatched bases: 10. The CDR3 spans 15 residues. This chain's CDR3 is CASSSAGTGMSEQFF. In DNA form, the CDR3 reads TGTGCCAGCAGTTCCGCCGGGACAGGGATGAGTGAGCAGTTCTTC.

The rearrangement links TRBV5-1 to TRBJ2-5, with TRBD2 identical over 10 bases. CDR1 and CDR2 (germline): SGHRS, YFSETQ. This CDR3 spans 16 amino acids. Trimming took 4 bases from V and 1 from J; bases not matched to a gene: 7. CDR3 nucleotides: TGCGCCAGCAGCCGGGCTAGCGGGGGATTCCAAGAGACCCAGTACTTC. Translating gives CASSRASGGFQETQYF.

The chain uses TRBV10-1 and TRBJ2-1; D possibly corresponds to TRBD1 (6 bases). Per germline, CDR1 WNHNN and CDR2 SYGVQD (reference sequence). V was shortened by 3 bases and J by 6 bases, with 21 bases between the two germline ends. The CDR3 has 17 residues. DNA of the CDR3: TGCGCCAGCAGTGATGGCGGCCAGGGGAAAAAAGGCAATGAGCAGTTCTTC. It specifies CASSDGGQGKKGNEQFF.

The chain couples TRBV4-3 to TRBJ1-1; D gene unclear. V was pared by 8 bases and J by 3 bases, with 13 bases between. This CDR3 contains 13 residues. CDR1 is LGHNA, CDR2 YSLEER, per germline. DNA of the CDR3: TGCGCCAGCGGGGTTAGGAGGGACACTGAAGCTTTCTTT. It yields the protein CASGVRRDTEAFF.

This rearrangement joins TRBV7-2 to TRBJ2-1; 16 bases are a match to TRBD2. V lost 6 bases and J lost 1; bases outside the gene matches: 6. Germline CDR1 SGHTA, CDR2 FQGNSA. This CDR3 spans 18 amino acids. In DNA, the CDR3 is TGTGCCAGCAGGGCCGGGACTAGCGGGGGGGGATCCTACAATGAGCAGTTCTTC. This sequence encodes CASRAGTSGGGSYNEQFF.

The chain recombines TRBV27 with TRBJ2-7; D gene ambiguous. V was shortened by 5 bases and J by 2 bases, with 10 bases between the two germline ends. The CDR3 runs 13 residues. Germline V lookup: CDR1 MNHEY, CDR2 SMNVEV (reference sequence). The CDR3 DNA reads TGTGCCAGCAGTAGGAGACCGACCTACGAGCAGTACTTC. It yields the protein CASSRRPTYEQYF.

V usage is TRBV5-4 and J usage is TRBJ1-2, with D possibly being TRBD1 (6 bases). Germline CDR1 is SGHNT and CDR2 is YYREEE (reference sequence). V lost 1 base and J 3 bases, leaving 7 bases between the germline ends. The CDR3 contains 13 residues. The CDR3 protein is CASSLNRDYGYTF. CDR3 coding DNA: TGTGCCAGCAGCTTGAACAGGGACTATGGCTACACCTTC. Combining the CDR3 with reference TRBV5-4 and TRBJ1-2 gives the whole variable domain ETGVTQSPTHLIKTRGQQVTLRCSSQSGHNTVSWYQQALGQGPQFIFQYYREEENGRGNFPPRFSGLQFPNYSSELNVNALELDDSALYLCASSLNRDYGYTFGSGTRLTVV.

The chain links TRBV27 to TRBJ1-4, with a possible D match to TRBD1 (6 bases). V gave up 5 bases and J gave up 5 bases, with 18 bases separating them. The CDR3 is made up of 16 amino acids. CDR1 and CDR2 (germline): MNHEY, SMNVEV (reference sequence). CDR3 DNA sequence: TGTGCCAGCAGTCCCGGGCGGGGGGCGAAAAATGAAAAACTGTTTTTT. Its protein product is CASSPGRGAKNEKLFF.

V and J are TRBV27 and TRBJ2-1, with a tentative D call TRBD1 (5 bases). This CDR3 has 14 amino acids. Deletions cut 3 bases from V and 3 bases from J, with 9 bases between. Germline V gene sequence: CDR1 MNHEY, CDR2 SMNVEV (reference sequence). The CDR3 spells CASSLGQVYNEQFF. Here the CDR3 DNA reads TGTGCCAGCAGTTTGGGGCAAGTCTACAATGAGCAGTTCTTC.

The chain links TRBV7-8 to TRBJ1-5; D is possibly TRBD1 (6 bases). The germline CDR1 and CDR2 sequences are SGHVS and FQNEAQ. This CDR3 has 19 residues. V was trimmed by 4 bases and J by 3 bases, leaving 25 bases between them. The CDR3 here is CASSSPPRRAGVDNQPQHF. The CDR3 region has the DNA TGTGCCAGCAGCTCGCCTCCGAGGCGGGCAGGGGTGGACAATCAGCCCCAGCATTTT.

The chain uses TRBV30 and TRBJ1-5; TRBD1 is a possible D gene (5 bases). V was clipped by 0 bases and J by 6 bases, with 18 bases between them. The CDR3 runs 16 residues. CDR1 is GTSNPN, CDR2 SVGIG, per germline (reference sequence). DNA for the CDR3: TGTGCCTGGAGTGTACAGGCGGTAAGGTTCCCTCAGCCCCAGCATTTT. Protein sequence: CAWSVQAVRFPQPQHF.

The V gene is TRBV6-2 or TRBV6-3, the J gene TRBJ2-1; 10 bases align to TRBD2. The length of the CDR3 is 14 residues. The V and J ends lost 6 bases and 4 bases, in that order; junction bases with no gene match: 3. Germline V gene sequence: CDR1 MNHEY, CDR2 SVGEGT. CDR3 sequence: CASSRSGGYNEQFF. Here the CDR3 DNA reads TGTGCCAGCAGCCGTAGCGGGGGGTACAATGAGCAGTTCTTC.

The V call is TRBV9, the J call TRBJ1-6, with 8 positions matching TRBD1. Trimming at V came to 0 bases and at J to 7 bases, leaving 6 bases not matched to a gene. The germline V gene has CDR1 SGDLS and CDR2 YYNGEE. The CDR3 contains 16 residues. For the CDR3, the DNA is TGTGCCAGCAGCGTAGCCGCCAGGGACAGGAATTCACCCCTCCACTTT. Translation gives CASSVAARDRNSPLHF.

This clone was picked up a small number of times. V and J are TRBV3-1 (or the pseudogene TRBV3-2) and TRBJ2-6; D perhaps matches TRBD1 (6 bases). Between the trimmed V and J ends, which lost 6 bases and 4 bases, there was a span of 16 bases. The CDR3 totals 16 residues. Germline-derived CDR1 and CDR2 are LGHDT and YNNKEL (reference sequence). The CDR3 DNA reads TGTGCCAGCAGGATAGGGGGAAGGGGAGGGGCCAACGTCCTGACTTTC. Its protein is CASRIGGRGGANVLTF.

The CDR3 DNA is TGTGCCAGCAGTTTCGGAGCGGACTTCACAGATACGCAGTATTTT. Translation: CASSFGADFTDTQYF. The chain recombines TRBV6-5 with TRBJ2-3, with D perhaps matching TRBD2 (5 bases). This CDR3 has 15 amino acids. The germline CDR1 and CDR2 sequences are MNHEY and SVGAGI. The V and J ends lost 4 bases and 2 bases respectively, with 13 bases between them.

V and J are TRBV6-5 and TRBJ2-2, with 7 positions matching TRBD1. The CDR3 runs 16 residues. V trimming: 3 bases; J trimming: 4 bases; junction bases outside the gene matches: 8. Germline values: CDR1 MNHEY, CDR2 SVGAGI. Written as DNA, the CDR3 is TGTGCCAGCAGTTATCAGACAGGGTATCTCACCGGGGAGCTGTTTTTT. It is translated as CASSYQTGYLTGELFF.

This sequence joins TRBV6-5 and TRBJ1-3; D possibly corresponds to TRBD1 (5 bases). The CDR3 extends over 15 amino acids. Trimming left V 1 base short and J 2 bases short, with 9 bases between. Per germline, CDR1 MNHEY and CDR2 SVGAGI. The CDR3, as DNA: TGTGCCAGCAGTTACTACCCAGGGACTGGAAACACCATATATTTT. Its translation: CASSYYPGTGNTIYF.

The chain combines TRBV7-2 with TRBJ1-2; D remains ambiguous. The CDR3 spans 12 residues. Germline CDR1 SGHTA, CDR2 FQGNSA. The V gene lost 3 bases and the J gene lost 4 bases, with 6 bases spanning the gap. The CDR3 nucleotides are TGTGCCAGCAGCTTCCAGTCCTATGGCTACACCTTC. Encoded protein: CASSFQSYGYTF.

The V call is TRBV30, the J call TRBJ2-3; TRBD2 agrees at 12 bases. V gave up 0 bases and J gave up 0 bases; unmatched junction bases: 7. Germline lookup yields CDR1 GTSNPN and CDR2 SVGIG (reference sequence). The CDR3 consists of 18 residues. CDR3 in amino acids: CAWSVYKGTSGSTDTQYF. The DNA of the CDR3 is TGTGCCTGGAGTGTGTACAAAGGGACTAGCGGGAGCACAGATACGCAGTATTTT.

The CDR3 sequence is CASSSGQGTDGELFF. The CDR3 coding sequence is TGTGCCAGCAGTTCGGGACAGGGTACCGACGGGGAGCTGTTTTTT. This sequence joins TRBV6-5 and TRBJ2-2; 9 positions match TRBD1. After removal of 4 bases from V and 7 bases from J, the junction contained 7 bases not matched to a gene. Germline CDR1 and CDR2: MNHEY and SVGAGI. This CDR3 comprises 15 residues.

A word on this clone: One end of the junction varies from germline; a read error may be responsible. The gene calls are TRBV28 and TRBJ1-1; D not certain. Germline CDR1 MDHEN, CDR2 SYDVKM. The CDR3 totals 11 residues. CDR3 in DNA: TGTGCCAGTAGAGGGAACTCTGAAGCTTTCTTT. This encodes CASRGNSEAFF.

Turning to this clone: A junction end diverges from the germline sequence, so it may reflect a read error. The DNA of the CDR3 is TGTGCCAGCAGCTTAATGCTAACAGGGTCCTTCAATGAGCAGTTCTTC. Residues: CASSLMLTGSFNEQFF. The V gene is TRBV7-2, the J gene TRBJ2-1, with D perhaps TRBD1 (6 bases). The CDR3 loop spans 16 amino acids. Per the germline V gene, CDR1 is SGHTA and CDR2 is FQGNSA.

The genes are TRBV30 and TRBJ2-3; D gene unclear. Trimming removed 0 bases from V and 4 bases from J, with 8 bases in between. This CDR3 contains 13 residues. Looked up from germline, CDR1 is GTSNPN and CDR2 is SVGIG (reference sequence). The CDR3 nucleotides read TGTGCCTGGAGTGTAAAGGCGGCAGATACGCAGTATTTT. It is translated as CAWSVKAADTQYF. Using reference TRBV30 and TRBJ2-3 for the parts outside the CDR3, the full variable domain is SQTIHQWPATLVQPVGSPLSLECTVEGTSNPNLYWYRQAAGRGLQLLFYSVGIGQISSEVPQNLSASRPQDRQFILSSKKLLLSDSGFYLCAWSVKAADTQYFGPGTRLTVL.

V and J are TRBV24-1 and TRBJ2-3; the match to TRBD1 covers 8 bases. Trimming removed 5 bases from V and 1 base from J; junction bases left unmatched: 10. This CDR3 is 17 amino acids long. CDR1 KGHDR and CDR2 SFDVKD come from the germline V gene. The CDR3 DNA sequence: TGTGCCACCAGTGTTACCTGGTTGGGACAGGGCACAGATACGCAGTATTTT. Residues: CATSVTWLGQGTDTQYF.

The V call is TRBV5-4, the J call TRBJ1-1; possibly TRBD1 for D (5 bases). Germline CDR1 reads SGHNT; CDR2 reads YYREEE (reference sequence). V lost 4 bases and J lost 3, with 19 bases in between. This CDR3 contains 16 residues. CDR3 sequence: CASSERSGRGDTEAFF. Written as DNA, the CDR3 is TGTGCCAGCAGCGAGAGATCCGGGCGGGGGGACACTGAAGCTTTCTTT.